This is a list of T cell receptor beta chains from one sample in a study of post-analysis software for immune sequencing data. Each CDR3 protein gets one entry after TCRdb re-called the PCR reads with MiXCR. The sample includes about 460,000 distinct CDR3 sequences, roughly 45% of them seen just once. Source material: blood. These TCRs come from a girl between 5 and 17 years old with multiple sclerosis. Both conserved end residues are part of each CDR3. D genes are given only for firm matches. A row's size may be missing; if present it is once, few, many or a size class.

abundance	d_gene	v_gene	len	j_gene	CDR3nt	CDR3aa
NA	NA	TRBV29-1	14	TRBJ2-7	TGCAGCGTTGAAAATAGGGGCCTCAACTACGAGCAGTACTTC	CSVENRGLNYEQYF
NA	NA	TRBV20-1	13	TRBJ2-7	TGCAGTGCTAGAGATCCCATAAGCTACGAGCAGTACTTC	CSARDPISYEQYF
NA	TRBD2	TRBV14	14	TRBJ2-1	TGTGCCAGCCGACTAGCGGGAGTTTCGGATGAGCAGTTCTTC	CASRLAGVSDEQFF
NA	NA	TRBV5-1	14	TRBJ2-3	TGCGCCAGCAGCTTGGAAAGGGGTCCAGATACGCAGTATTTT	CASSLERGPDTQYF
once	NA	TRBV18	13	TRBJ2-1	TGTGCCAGCTCCCCTGACCGAGCAGATGAGCAGTTCTTC	CASSPDRADEQFF
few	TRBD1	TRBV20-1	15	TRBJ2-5	TGCAGTGCCCTGAGGGACAGGGGGCAGCAAGAGACCCAGTACTTC	CSALRDRGQQETQYF
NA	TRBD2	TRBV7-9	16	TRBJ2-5	TGTGCCAGCAGCCCCTCCTCGGGAGCGGGAGTTTGGGACCAGTACTTC	CASSPSSGAGVWDQYF
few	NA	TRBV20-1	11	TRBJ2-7	TGCAGTGTTAGGAGTATCCACGAGCAGTACTTC	CSVRSIHEQYF
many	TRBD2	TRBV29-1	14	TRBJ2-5	TGCAGCGTTCGGGGGGGGCAGGTTTGGGAGACCCAGTACTTC	CSVRGGQVWETQYF
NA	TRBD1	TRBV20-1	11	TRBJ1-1	TGCAGTGCTAGGACAGGGGCTGAAGCTTTCTTT	CSARTGAEAFF
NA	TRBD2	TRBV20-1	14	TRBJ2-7	TGCAGTGCTTGTATTGCGGGAGGGACCTACGAGCAGTACTTC	CSACIAGGTYEQYF
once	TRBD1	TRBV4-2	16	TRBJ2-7	TGTGCCAGCAGCCAAGAGGGGACAGGGGCCCCCTACGAGCAGTACTTC	CASSQEGTGAPYEQYF
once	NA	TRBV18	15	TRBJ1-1	TGTGCCAGCTCACTAAAGGGAAATGCGAACACTGAAGCTTTCTTT	CASSLKGNANTEAFF
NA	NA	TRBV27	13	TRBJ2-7	TGTGCCAGCAGTTTGGACTACTCCTACGAGCAGTACTTC	CASSLDYSYEQYF
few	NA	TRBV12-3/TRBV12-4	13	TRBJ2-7	TGTGCCAGCAGTTTAGGGCAGGCGGTTGAGCAGTACTTC	CASSLGQAVEQYF
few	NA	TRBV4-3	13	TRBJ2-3	TGCGCCAGCAGCCAAGATCTCCCAGATACGCAGTATTTT	CASSQDLPDTQYF
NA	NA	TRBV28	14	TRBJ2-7	TGTGCCAGCAGTTCGTATAGCGGATCCTACGAGCAGTACTTC	CASSSYSGSYEQYF
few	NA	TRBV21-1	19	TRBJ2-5	TGTGCCAGCAGCAAAGCATGGGGACTAGCGGGAGGATATGGGGAGACCCAGTACTTC	CASSKAWGLAGGYGETQYF
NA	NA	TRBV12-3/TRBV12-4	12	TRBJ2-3	TGTGCCAGCAGTTTCGGGTTTGATACGCAGTATTTT	CASSFGFDTQYF
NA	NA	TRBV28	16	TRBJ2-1	TGTGCCAGCAGTCCCCCGGGGGGCAGCTCCTACAATGAGCAGTTCTTC	CASSPPGGSSYNEQFF
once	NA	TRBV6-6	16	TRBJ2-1	TGTGCCAGCAACTTTAGGGAGGCAGGGGCAAGGTATGAGCAGTTCTTC	CASNFREAGARYEQFF
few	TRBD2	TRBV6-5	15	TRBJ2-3	TGTGCCAGCAGTTCCACTAGCGGACGCACAGATACGCAGTATTTT	CASSSTSGRTDTQYF
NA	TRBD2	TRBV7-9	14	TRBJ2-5	TGTGCCAGCAGCTTAGCGCGGGAGCAAGAGACCCAGTACTTC	CASSLAREQETQYF
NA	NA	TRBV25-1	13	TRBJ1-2	TGTGCCAGCAGGGACAAGTCTAGATATGGCTACACCTTC	CASRDKSRYGYTF
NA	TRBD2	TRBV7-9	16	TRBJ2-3	TGTGCCAGCAGACCTCGTAGCGGGGCTAGCACAGATACGCAGTATTTT	CASRPRSGASTDTQYF
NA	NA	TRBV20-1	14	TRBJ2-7	TGCAGTGCCAGCACCCCTGGGGGCTCCTACGAGCAGTACTTC	CSASTPGGSYEQYF
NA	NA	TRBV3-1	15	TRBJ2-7	TGTGCCAGCAGCCAAGATCTGATGTACCCCTACGAGCAGTATTTC	CASSQDLMYPYEQYF
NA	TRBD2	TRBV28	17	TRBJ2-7	TGTGCCAGCAGTTCCCGGACTAGCGGGAGGACTTCCTACGAGCAGTACTTC	CASSSRTSGRTSYEQYF
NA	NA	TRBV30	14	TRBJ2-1	TGTGCCTGGACAGATCCGACTATCTACAATGGGCAGTTCTTC	CAWTDPTIYNGQFF
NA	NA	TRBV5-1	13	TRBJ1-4	TGCGCCAGCAGCGAGTACCCAAGCGGGGAACTGTTTTTT	CASSEYPSGELFF
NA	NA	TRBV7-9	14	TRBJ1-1	TGTGCCAGCAGCTACGGACAGACGAACACTGAAGCTTTCTTT	CASSYGQTNTEAFF
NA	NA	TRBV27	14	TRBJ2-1	TGTGCCAGCAGTTTCGAACCGAGGTACAATGAGCAGTTCTTC	CASSFEPRYNEQFF
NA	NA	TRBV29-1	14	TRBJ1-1	TGCAGCGTTAGGTTAGGGACGGGAAACACTGAAGCTTTCTTT	CSVRLGTGNTEAFF
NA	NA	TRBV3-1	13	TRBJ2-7	TGTGCCAGCAACCAAGCAGAAACCTACGAGCAGTACTTC	CASNQAETYEQYF
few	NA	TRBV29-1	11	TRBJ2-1	TGCAGCGTTGTGGGTAGCAATGAGCAGTTCTTC	CSVVGSNEQFF
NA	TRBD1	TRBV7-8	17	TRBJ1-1	TGTGCCAGCAGCTTATATTGGCCAGGGGGTTTGAACACTGAAGCTTTCTTT	CASSLYWPGGLNTEAFF
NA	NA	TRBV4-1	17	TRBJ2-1	TGCGCCAGCAGCCAAGACCCGGGGATTAGCTCCTACAATGAGCAGTTCTTC	CASSQDPGISSYNEQFF
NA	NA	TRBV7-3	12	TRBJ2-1	TGTGCCAGCAGCTTAGTCGGGACAGAGCAGTTCTTC	CASSLVGTEQFF
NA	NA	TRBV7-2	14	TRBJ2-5	TGTGCCAGCAGCTTGCATTCGGGAGATGAGACCCAGTACTTC	CASSLHSGDETQYF
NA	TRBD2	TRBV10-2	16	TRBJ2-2	TGCGCCAGCAGTGTGCTAGCGGGATCGGGCCCCGGGGAGCTGTTTTTT	CASSVLAGSGPGELFF
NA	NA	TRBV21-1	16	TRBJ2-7	TGTGCCCCCAAGCCCGGGACTAGCGGGACATTGTACGAGCAGTACTTC	CAPKPGTSGTLYEQYF
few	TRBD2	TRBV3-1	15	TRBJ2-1	TGTGCCAGTTCTAGCGGGGTTACCTCCTACAATGAGCAGTTCTTC	CASSSGVTSYNEQFF
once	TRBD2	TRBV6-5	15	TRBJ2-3	TGTGCCAGCAAGGGGAGCGGGGCTAGCACAGATACGCAGTATTTT	CASKGSGASTDTQYF
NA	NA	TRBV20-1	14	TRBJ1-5	TGCAGTGCCCTCTCTAGGGTAAGCAATCAGCCCCAGCATTTT	CSALSRVSNQPQHF
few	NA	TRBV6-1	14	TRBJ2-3	TGTGCCAGCAGTGAGTTTTCCAGTGGGAATACGCAGTATTTT	CASSEFSSGNTQYF
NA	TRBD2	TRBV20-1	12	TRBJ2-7	TGCAGTGCTAAAGGGACTAATTACGAGCAGTACTTC	CSAKGTNYEQYF
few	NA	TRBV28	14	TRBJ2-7	TGTGCCAGCAGGGCCGGGACCGCCTCCTACGAGCAGTACTTC	CASRAGTASYEQYF
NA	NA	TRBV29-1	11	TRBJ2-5	TGCAGCGCCTCGATAGAAGAGACCCAGTACTTC	CSASIEETQYF
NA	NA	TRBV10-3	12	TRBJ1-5	TGTGCCATCAGTGAGGAGCATCAGCCCCAGCATTTT	CAISEEHQPQHF
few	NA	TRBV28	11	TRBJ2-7	TGTGCCAGCAGTTTAAGGGTCGAGCAGTACTTC	CASSLRVEQYF
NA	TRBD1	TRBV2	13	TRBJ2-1	TGTGCCAGCAGTGACGGGACAGTAAATGAGCAGTTCTTC	CASSDGTVNEQFF
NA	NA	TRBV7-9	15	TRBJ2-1	TGTGCCAGCAGCCTAAGTAGGGCAGGGAAGAATGAGCAGTTTTTC	CASSLSRAGKNEQFF
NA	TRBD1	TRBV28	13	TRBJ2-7	TGTGCCAGCTCGGGACAGGAGCCCTACGAGCAGTACTTC	CASSGQEPYEQYF
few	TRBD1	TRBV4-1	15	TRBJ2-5	TGCGCCAGCAGCCAATTGACAGGGGGTGAAGAGACCCAGTACTTC	CASSQLTGGEETQYF